This T cell receptor beta chain was recovered during a study of T cell changes during pregnancy in multiple sclerosis (dated by TCRdb to between 2019 and 2020). Notes on the research overall: The study examined how the T cell repertoire changed over the course of pregnancy in women with multiple sclerosis.

As to this clone: The antigen it binds to is not known. Per-nucleotide qualities are absent, and no much larger clonotype sits a single base away.

CDR1 is given as MNHNY and CDR2 as SVGAGI, both from the germline V gene (reference sequence). The CDR3 spans 12 residues, from the cysteine through the phenylalanine. Solely the CDR3 DNA is kept, with 36 bases framed from the first base. V is reduced by 7 bases and J by 5 bases, leaving a spacing of 11 bases between them. Library prep was done by the immunoSEQ multiplex PCR assay. The table comes from immuneACCESS by way of TCRdb, which keeps in-frame sequences with V and J called. Part of the clones is missing from these tables; in studies checked, under half for an unresolved V gene and the rest for unknown reasons. The sample profile shows 90,000 to 100,000 clones; about 91% of them were found once. The top ten clones comprise more than 2% of the sample.

The V and J genes are TRBV6-6 and TRBJ2-5; TRBD1 is a possible D gene, resting on 6 matching bases. The sample here was peripheral blood, taken after pregnancy. This receptor was taken from a female donor in good health, enrolled as a control in a pregnancy study. CDR3 protein: CASTRGRETQYF. The DNA reads as follows: TGTGCCAGCACCAGGGGCCGGGAGACCCAGTACTTC.